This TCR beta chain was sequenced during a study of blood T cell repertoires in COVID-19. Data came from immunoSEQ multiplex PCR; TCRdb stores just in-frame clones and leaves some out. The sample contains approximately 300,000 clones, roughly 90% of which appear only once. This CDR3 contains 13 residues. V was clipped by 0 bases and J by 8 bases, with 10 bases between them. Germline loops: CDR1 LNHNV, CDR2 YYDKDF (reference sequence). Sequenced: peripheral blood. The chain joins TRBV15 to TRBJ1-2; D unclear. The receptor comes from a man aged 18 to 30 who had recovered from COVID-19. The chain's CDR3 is CATSRDRNRGYTF. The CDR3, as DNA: TGTGCCACCAGCAGAGATAGGAACAGAGGCTACACCTTC. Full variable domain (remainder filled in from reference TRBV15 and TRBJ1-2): DAMVIQNPRYQVTQFGKPVTLSCSQTLNHNVMYWYQQKSSQAPKLLFHYYDKDFNNEADTPDNFQSRRPNTSFCFLDIRSPGLGDTAMYLCATSRDRNRGYTFGSGTRLTVV.